What follows are 22 T cell receptor beta chains derived from one specimen sequenced in a study of cytomegalovirus exposure and HLA in healthy donors. 13 Jbeta primers and 60 Vbeta primers were used for the PCR. Assay: immunoSEQ multiplex PCR; the TCRdb copy retains only in-frame clones and omits some. Here the sample spans 130,000 or so clones, 70% to 80% being singletons. The sample taken for sequencing was PBMCs. The receptors derive from a female donor in good health and CMV-seropositive.

The chain carries TRBV5-8 and TRBJ1-1; no definite D call. V was pared by 1 base and J by 4 bases, with 11 bases between. The germline CDR1 and CDR2 sequences are SGHTS and YDEGEE. This CDR3 contains 14 residues. The CDR3 coding sequence is TGTGCCAGCAGCTTGCGGGGTTTGGGCACTGAAGCTTTCTTT. Translated, it gives CASSLRGLGTEAFF. The complete variable domain, with remaining parts taken from reference TRBV5-8 and TRBJ1-1, reads EAGVTQSPTHLIKTRGQQATLRCSPISGHTSVYWYQQALGLGLQFLLWYDEGEERNRGNFPPRFSGRQFPNYSSELNVNALELEDSALYLCASSLRGLGTEAFFGQGTRLTVV.

J is TRBJ2-2 and V is TRBV7-2; D call uncertain. Germline V gene data show CDR1 as SGHTA and CDR2 as FQGNSA. Trimming left V 5 bases short and J 1 base short, with 8 bases between. The CDR3 runs 14 residues. The CDR3 here is CASSPPRNTGELFF. In DNA, the CDR3 is TGTGCCAGCAGCCCCCCCCGGAACACCGGGGAGCTGTTTTTT. Full variable domain (missing parts from reference TRBV7-2 and TRBJ2-2): GAGVSQSPSNKVTEKGKDVELRCDPISGHTALYWYRQSLGQGLEFLIYFQGNSAPDKSGLPSDRFSAERTGGSVSTLTIQRTQQEDSAVYLCASSPPRNTGELFFGEGSRLTVL.

The sample holds a few counts of this clone. V gene TRBV12-5 combines with J gene TRBJ2-2; 9 nucleotides match TRBD1. V was clipped by 5 bases and J by 1 base; unmatched bases: 8. Germline loops: CDR1 LGHNT, CDR2 FRNRAP. The CDR3 loop spans 17 amino acids. The CDR3, as DNA: TGTGCTAGTGGTCCGTTACAGGGGGCTGGGAACACCGGGGAGCTGTTTTTT. This translates into CASGPLQGAGNTGELFF.

The chain combines TRBV11-1 with TRBJ2-7, with 8 bases identical to TRBD1. J was trimmed by 2 bases and V by 4 bases; bases with no gene match: 7. CDR1 SGHAT and CDR2 FQDESV come from the germline V gene (reference sequence). The CDR3 extends over 15 amino acids. Written as DNA, the CDR3 is TGTGCCAGCAGCTACGGGACAGGAGGGGCCTACGAGCAGTACTTC. Protein sequence: CASSYGTGGAYEQYF.

The count of this clone is one. The chain combines TRBV4-1 with TRBJ2-5; the D gene is possibly TRBD2 (6 bases). Germline V lookup: CDR1 MGHRA, CDR2 YSYEKL. There are 14 residues in the CDR3. Trimming took off 4 bases at V and 3 bases at J, with 12 bases between the two ends. The CDR3 DNA sequence: TGCGCCAGCAGCCGACGGAGGGCCGAAGAGACCCAGTACTTC. This translates into CASSRRRAEETQYF.

This clone appeared a few times. The chain carries TRBV28 and TRBJ2-5; D unresolved. The end of the DNA is better explained by TRBJ2-7, so the J call may be wrong. The CDR3 runs to 13 residues. Germline CDR1 MDHEN, CDR2 SYDVKM. DNA for the CDR3: TGTGCCAGCAGTTTTAGTTTAACCTACGAGCAGTACTTC. Translation gives CASSFSLTYEQYF.

The genes are TRBV10-3 and TRBJ2-3; D might be TRBD1 (5 bases). CDR1 ENHRY and CDR2 SYGVKD come from the germline V gene. This CDR3 region has 14 residues. Trimming removed 7 bases at V and 1 base at J, with 12 bases between. CDR3 nucleotide sequence: TGTGCCATCAAAGGCAGGGTGGGCACAGATACGCAGTATTTT. Translating it yields CAIKGRVGTDTQYF.

This chain connects TRBV5-4 to TRBJ2-5; possibly TRBD1 for D (6 bases). This CDR3 is built from 13 residues. CDR1 SGHNT and CDR2 YYREEE come from the germline V gene (reference sequence). V lost 4 bases, J lost 2 bases, and 9 bases lay in between. The CDR3 DNA reads TGTGCCAGCAGCGGAGGACAGCAAGAGACCCAGTACTTC. Translated: CASSGGQQETQYF.

The chain uses TRBV19 and TRBJ1-3; D gene unclear. CDR3 length: 14 residues. V lost 5 bases to trimming and J lost 0 bases, with 8 bases between them. Germline CDR1 reads LNHDA; CDR2 reads SQIVND (reference sequence). CDR3 bases: TGTGCCAGTAGTTTTCAGGTCTCTGGAAACACCATATATTTT. Its translation is CASSFQVSGNTIYF.

V and J are TRBV4-2 and TRBJ2-5, with 10 bases identical to TRBD2. This CDR3 is built from 18 residues. The germline V gene encodes CDR1 LGHNA and CDR2 YNFKEQ. Germline trimming cut 0 bases from V and 5 bases from J; bases unmatched to any gene: 12. The DNA for the CDR3 is TGTGCCAGCAGCCAAGATCAGCGGGGGGGCCTTTTTCTTGAGACCCAGTACTTC. It codes for CASSQDQRGGLFLETQYF.

The chain is built from TRBV12-5 and TRBJ2-6; the match to TRBD2 covers 10 bases. Germline V gene data show CDR1 as LGHNT and CDR2 as FRNRAP. This CDR3 contains 16 residues. The junction had 1 base not matched to a gene; V was cut back by 2 bases and J by 3 bases. CDR3 sequence: CASGLLAGVGANVLTF. The CDR3 DNA follows: TGTGCTAGTGGTTTGCTAGCGGGAGTTGGGGCCAACGTCCTGACTTTC.

CDR3 in amino acids: CASSPRQYQETQYF. In DNA form, the CDR3 reads TGTGCCAGCAGCCCACGACAGTACCAAGAGACCCAGTACTTC. The rearrangement uses TRBV7-2 and TRBJ2-5; D might be TRBD1 (5 bases). V lost 5 bases to trimming and J lost 0 bases, with 10 bases between them. This CDR3 is 14 amino acids long. Germline V gives CDR1 SGHTA, CDR2 FQGNSA. Filled out from reference TRBV7-2 and TRBJ2-5, the complete variable domain reads GAGVSQSPSNKVTEKGKDVELRCDPISGHTALYWYRQSLGQGLEFLIYFQGNSAPDKSGLPSDRFSAERTGGSVSTLTIQRTQQEDSAVYLCASSPRQYQETQYFGPGTRLLVL.

V usage is TRBV4-1 and J usage is TRBJ2-7; 9 bases match TRBD2. Germline V gene sequence: CDR1 MGHRA, CDR2 YSYEKL. CDR3 length equals 15 residues. V was clipped by 6 bases and J by 1 base; unmatched bases: 7. The CDR3 here is CASSLGLATSYEQYF. Written as DNA, the CDR3 is TGCGCCAGCAGTCTCGGACTAGCGACTTCCTACGAGCAGTACTTC.

The chain joins TRBV7-7 to TRBJ1-1; 8 bases match TRBD1. V lost 5 bases to trimming and J lost 1 base; unmatched junction nucleotides: 3. CDR1 SSHAT and CDR2 FNYEAQ come from the germline V gene (reference sequence). This CDR3 spans 14 amino acids. DNA of the CDR3: TGTGCCAGCAGCCCAGGGGGCGCGAACACTGAAGCTTTCTTT. It translates to CASSPGGANTEAFF.

The V call is TRBV5-5, the J call TRBJ2-3; D not resolved. CDR1 and CDR2 (germline): SGHKS, YYEKEE (reference sequence). V lost 0 bases, J lost 1 base, and 9 bases lay in between. The length of the CDR3 is 15 residues. CDR3 region: CASSLDRIRTDTQYF. CDR3 nucleotides: TGTGCCAGCAGCTTGGATAGAATTCGCACAGATACGCAGTATTTT.

The V and J genes are TRBV25-1 and TRBJ1-4, with D uncertain. The CDR3 is 13 residues long. V shed 3 bases and J shed 8 bases, with 10 bases lying between them. The germline CDR1 and CDR2 sequences are MGHDK and SYGVNS. The CDR3, as DNA: TGTGCCAGCAGTGACCCGTACGGGGAAAAACTGTTTTTT. It is translated as CASSDPYGEKLFF.

J is TRBJ2-7 and V is TRBV9; 12 bases agree with TRBD2. The CDR3 runs to 16 residues. CDR1 is SGDLS, CDR2 YYNGEE, per germline. Trimming at V came to 3 bases and at J to 4 bases, leaving 8 bases not matched to a gene. This chain's CDR3 is CASSGGGLAGMYEQYF. The CDR3 nucleotides read TGTGCCAGCAGCGGGGGCGGACTAGCGGGAATGTACGAGCAGTACTTC.

The CDR3 DNA follows: TGTGCCAGCAGCTTTGGAGTGGGGGGTCAAGAGACCCAGTACTTC. Amino acid sequence: CASSFGVGGQETQYF. The J gene is TRBJ2-5, the V gene TRBV7-3; a possible D gene is TRBD2 (6 bases). The V end was cut by 3 bases, the J end by 2 bases, with 13 bases between. The germline V gene encodes CDR1 SGHTA and CDR2 FQGTGA. This CDR3 spans 15 amino acids.

This chain connects TRBV9 to TRBJ1-6; D gene uncertain. Germline V lookup: CDR1 SGDLS, CDR2 YYNGEE. The CDR3 loop spans 14 amino acids. V gave up 2 bases and J gave up 10 bases, with 13 bases separating them. The CDR3 sequence is CASSVTPAGSPLHF. The CDR3 DNA sequence: TGTGCCAGCAGCGTGACACCGGCGGGATCACCCCTCCACTTT.

Regarding this clone: At the DNA level, this CDR3 is encoded by other sequences in the same sample as well. This chain links TRBV11-3 with TRBJ2-2; D gene uncertain. Trimming removed 2 bases from V and 1 base from J, with 5 bases in between. The CDR3 runs to 14 residues. Germline lookup yields CDR1 SGHNT and CDR2 YENEEA. The CDR3 nucleotides read TGTGCCAGCAGCTTATCGGGGAACACCGGGGAGCTGTTTTTT. It codes for CASSLSGNTGELFF.

The chain links TRBV5-1 to TRBJ2-2; 8 bases are a match to TRBD2. The CDR3 has 15 residues. Per germline, CDR1 SGHRS and CDR2 YFSETQ. Germline trimming cut 5 bases from V and 5 bases from J; bases unmatched to any gene: 8. The CDR3 DNA follows: TGCGCCAGCAGAGAGACGGGGACTAGAACCGGGGAGCTGTTTTTT. As protein: CASRETGTRTGELFF.

This clone was seen a handful of times. J is TRBJ2-5 and V is TRBV5-1, with 7 positions matching TRBD1. The germline CDR1 and CDR2 sequences are SGHRS and YFSETQ. The trim removed 1 base at V and 5 bases at J, leaving 5 bases unmatched. The CDR3 extends over 14 amino acids. This chain's CDR3 is CASSLMQGDETQYF. The CDR3, as DNA: TGCGCCAGCAGCTTGATGCAGGGGGACGAGACCCAGTACTTC.